This T cell receptor beta chain was observed in a study of Ad26.COV2.S vaccination and SARS-CoV-2 variants. Study summary: The donor belonged to the COV1001 Ad26.COV2.S trial arm.

Comments on this clone: What it binds is not known.

Study-wide points: Placebo and vaccine recipients had non-spike TCR breadth that was similar.

Treatment in this sample: roughly 20 received Ad26.COV2.S at low or high dose, single or two shots; about 5 received placebo; per-sample allocation not given. Day 63 after the first injection of vaccine or placebo was the sampling time. TCRdb's table, derived via immunoSEQ multiplex PCR, lists solely in-frame clones and lacks some. Of around 400,000 clones listed, about 93% are singletons. This receptor was obtained from a person aged 18-60 years who received the Ad26.COV2.S COVID-19 vaccine or a placebo. Here the sequenced sample was peripheral blood, taken in a trial of Ad26.COV2.S vaccine versus placebo.

The DNA of the CDR3 is TGTGCCAGCAGCTTAGAAAAGGGGAGGTATGGCTACACCTTC. Amino acid sequence: CASSLEKGRYGYTF. The chain employs TRBV7-2 and TRBJ1-2; D may be TRBD1 (5 bases). Germline CDR1 and CDR2: SGHTA and FQGNSA. The CDR3 is 14 residues long. V lost 1 base to trimming and J lost 5 bases, with 11 bases between them.